This TCR beta chain is drawn from a study of cytomegalovirus exposure and HLA in healthy donors. Study-level results: Among TCR sequences, most were rare, though some public TCRs appeared in many donors.

60 Vbeta and 13 Jbeta primers were used in PCR. The table came from immunoSEQ multiplex PCR; TCRdb's copy has only in-frame clones and leaves some out. There are more than 70,000 clones in the sample; 76% occur only once, and more than 5% lies in the top ten. With V trimmed by 5 bases and J by 4 bases, 11 bases remained unmatched. The germline gives CDR1 SEHNR, CDR2 FQNEAQ (reference sequence). CDR3 length: 16 amino acids. About this clone itself: Antigen unknown.

Sequenced material: PBMCs. J is TRBJ1-1 and V is TRBV7-9; TRBD1 agrees at 9 bases. This TCR derives from a man under 40 in good health and CMV-seropositive. The CDR3 DNA reads TGTGCCAGCAGCCTCGGGACAGGGTATTCTACCACTGAAGCTTTCTTT. Protein sequence: CASSLGTGYSTTEAFF.